Listed here are 21 T cell receptor beta chains from one sample, sequenced in a study of shared clonotypes between healthy human individuals. Produced via immunoSEQ multiplex PCR; TCRdb's table is partial and in-frame only. The data show 2 million to 3 million clones, over 85% seen once. The source material was naive CD4+ T cells sorted from blood. Indicated subset: CD45RA+ positively selected. These receptors all stem from a man younger than 30 in good health.

This clone occurred once. V is TRBV28 and J is TRBJ1-4; TRBD1 agrees at 8 bases. The CDR3 runs to 14 residues. V lost 7 bases, J lost 7 bases, and 8 bases stayed unmatched. CDR1 and CDR2 (germline): MDHEN, SYDVKM. The CDR3 protein is CASTLGTGREKLFF. CDR3 sequence (DNA): TGTGCCAGCACCCTGGGGACAGGCCGTGAAAAACTGTTTTTT.

In its sample, this clone was seen once. This chain uses TRBV7-8 with TRBJ1-1, with a possible D match to TRBD1 (5 bases). Germline V gene sequence: CDR1 SGHVS, CDR2 FQNEAQ. The CDR3 totals 15 residues. The ends were cut back, 3 bases at V and 2 bases at J, with 13 bases in the middle. In nucleotides, the CDR3 is TGTGCCAGCAGCTTTAGCTCGACAGTTAACACTGAAGCTTTCTTT. Residues: CASSFSSTVNTEAFF.

Notes on this clone: The sample holds other DNA sequences that translate to the same CDR3. This chain links TRBV6-1 with TRBJ2-7; 7 bases match TRBD2. The CDR3 contains 12 residues. J lost 7 bases, V lost 1 base, and 1 base had no gene match. Per germline, CDR1 MNHNS and CDR2 SASEGT. This chain's CDR3 is CASSEGGGEQYF. CDR3 sequence (DNA): TGTGCCAGCAGTGAAGGGGGAGGGGAGCAGTACTTC.

The chain recombines TRBV10-3 with TRBJ1-6, with D perhaps TRBD1 (5 bases). The CDR3 covers 15 residues. Trimming took off 4 bases at V and 9 bases at J, with 16 bases between the two ends. The germline gives CDR1 ENHRY, CDR2 SYGVKD. CDR3 nucleotide sequence: TGTGCCATCAGTGCGGAGGGGCAGGGCGGTTCACCCCTCCACTTT. Translated: CAISAEGQGGSPLHF.

This clone has only a few counts. The junction departs from germline at one end; a sequencing error may be responsible. The CDR3: CASSIDRLAEQIF. CDR3 DNA sequence: TGTGCCAGTAGTATAGATCGGCTAGCCGAGCAGATCTTC. This chain connects TRBV19 to TRBJ2-1, with D possibly matching TRBD2 (5 bases). CDR1 and CDR2 (germline): LNHDA, SQIVND (reference sequence). The CDR3 has 13 residues.

This chain uses TRBV6-1 with TRBJ1-2, with D unclear. V gave up 2 bases and J gave up 8 bases, with 12 bases separating them. Germline assignment: CDR1 MNHNS and CDR2 SASEGT. The CDR3 has 13 amino acids. The CDR3 protein is CASSEIFKGGYTF. The DNA for the CDR3 is TGTGCCAGCAGTGAAATCTTCAAAGGAGGCTACACCTTC.

Notes on this clone: Other DNA sequences from this sample encode an identical CDR3 as well. V gene TRBV18 combines with J gene TRBJ2-7; TRBD1 might be the D (6 bases). Germline lookup yields CDR1 KGHSH and CDR2 LQKENI. The CDR3 is 15 residues long. The V end lost 2 bases, the J end lost 2 bases, and 13 bases lay between the germline ends. The CDR3 DNA sequence: TGTGCCAGCTCACCAAGGGCAGGGGTGGCCTACGAGCAGTACTTC. It translates to CASSPRAGVAYEQYF.

The chain links TRBV11-2 to TRBJ1-4, with no clear D. Per the germline V gene, CDR1 is SGHAT and CDR2 is FQNNGV. The length of the CDR3 is 16 residues. V was pared by 4 bases and J by 3 bases, with 15 bases between. This CDR3 reads CASSSLGRKSNEKLFF. The CDR3 DNA is TGTGCCAGCAGCTCGCTGGGCAGGAAATCTAATGAAAAACTGTTTTTT.

The chain couples TRBV5-4 to TRBJ2-1, with 9 bases lining up with TRBD2. CDR1 SGHNT and CDR2 YYREEE come from the germline V gene (reference sequence). This CDR3 comprises 16 residues. V lost 4 bases to trimming and J lost 4 bases; unmatched junction nucleotides: 9. CDR3 nucleotides: TGTGCCAGCAGCCGTCTCTCCGCGGGAGGGTACAATGAGCAGTTCTTC. It specifies CASSRLSAGGYNEQFF.

V gene TRBV30 combines with J gene TRBJ2-5; TRBD1 might be the D (5 bases). CDR3 length equals 10 residues. The germline V gene has CDR1 GTSNPN and CDR2 SVGIG (reference sequence). V gave up 3 bases and J gave up 9 bases, with 8 bases separating them. CDR3 sequence: CAWSQGAQYF. The CDR3 DNA follows: TGTGCCTGGAGCCAAGGGGCCCAGTACTTC.

This sequence joins TRBV27 and TRBJ2-2; D may be TRBD1 (6 bases). Trimming cost V 4 bases and J 1 base, with 10 bases left between them. The germline gives CDR1 MNHEY, CDR2 SMNVEV (reference sequence). The CDR3 runs to 15 residues. This CDR3 reads CASSSGTKNTGELFF. DNA for the CDR3: TGTGCCAGCAGTTCTGGGACAAAGAACACCGGGGAGCTGTTTTTT.

J is TRBJ1-1 and V is TRBV18; tentatively, D is TRBD1 (5 bases). V dropped 2 bases and J dropped 3 bases, with 13 bases sitting between them. CDR1 is KGHSH and CDR2 is LQKENI in the germline V gene. This CDR3 spans 15 amino acids. CDR3 amino acids: CASSPNGGGDTEAFF. The CDR3 DNA reads TGTGCCAGCTCACCAAATGGGGGAGGGGACACTGAAGCTTTCTTT.

The CDR3 region is CASSQDVAASSKYF. As DNA, the CDR3 is TGTGCCAGCAGCCAAGACGTCGCAGCCTCCTCCAAGTATTTT. V usage is TRBV14 and J usage is TRBJ2-3, with D unclear. Germline-derived CDR1 and CDR2 are SGHDN and FVKESK. The CDR3 is 14 amino acids. The ends were cut back, 0 bases at V and 13 bases at J, with 17 bases in the middle. Supplemented by reference TRBV14 and TRBJ2-3, the full variable domain reads EAGVTQFPSHSVIEKGQTVTLRCDPISGHDNLYWYRRVMGKEIKFLLHFVKESKQDESGMPNNRFLAERTGGTYSTLKVQPAELEDSGVYFCASSQDVAASSKYFGPGTRLTVL.

About this clone itself: This specimen includes other DNA sequences encoding the same CDR3. This CDR3 is CASSFGTGRTDTQYF. CDR3 coding DNA: TGTGCCAGCAGCTTCGGGACAGGGAGAACAGATACGCAGTATTTT. The chain is built from TRBV7-2 and TRBJ2-3; 9 nucleotides match TRBD1. The CDR3 totals 15 residues. The V and J ends lost 3 bases and 3 bases, in that order; junction bases with no gene match: 4. Looked up from germline, CDR1 is SGHTA and CDR2 is FQGNSA.

V and J are TRBV27 and TRBJ2-1; 9 bases map to TRBD2. The CDR3 length is 16 residues. Germline values: CDR1 MNHEY, CDR2 SMNVEV (reference sequence). J lost 2 bases, V lost 3 bases, and 5 bases had no gene match. For the CDR3, the DNA is TGTGCCAGCAGTTTTGGGCTAGCGGGGACCTACAATGAGCAGTTCTTC. Translated: CASSFGLAGTYNEQFF.

V and J are TRBV11-2 and TRBJ2-7; 7 nucleotides line up with TRBD2. Germline values: CDR1 SGHAT, CDR2 FQNNGV. V was pared by 5 bases and J by 2 bases, with 9 bases of the junction left unmatched. The CDR3 runs 15 residues. CDR3 in amino acids: CASSPWRGRTYEQYF. The CDR3 DNA reads TGTGCCAGCAGCCCTTGGCGGGGGAGGACCTACGAGCAGTACTTC.

The rearrangement uses TRBV5-1 and TRBJ1-2; unclear D gene. V was cut by 0 bases and J by 9 bases, with 12 bases left in between. Germline-derived CDR1 and CDR2 are SGHRS and YFSETQ. The CDR3 extends over 13 amino acids. The DNA of the CDR3 is TGCGCCAGCAGCTTGGTGTCAGATGGGCGCTACACCTTC. Translating it yields CASSLVSDGRYTF.

J is TRBJ1-5 and V is TRBV6-5; a weak D match, TRBD1 (5 bases). V was clipped by 6 bases and J by 6 bases, with 12 bases between them. This CDR3 contains 13 residues. Germline V gene lookup returns CDR1 MNHEY and CDR2 SVGAGI. This CDR3 is CASSGLGLQPQHF. DNA of the CDR3: TGTGCCAGCAGCGGGCTGGGGCTTCAGCCCCAGCATTTT.

V and J are TRBV6-1 and TRBJ1-2; maybe TRBD1 (6 bases). The CDR3 is 16 residues long. V was trimmed by 3 bases and J by 6 bases, leaving 20 bases between them. CDR1 and CDR2 from the germline V gene are MNHNS and SASEGT. The CDR3 loop is CASSDGGAVLVHGYTF. CDR3 DNA: TGTGCCAGCAGTGATGGGGGCGCAGTACTGGTACATGGCTACACCTTC.

V gene TRBV5-1 combines with J gene TRBJ2-7; 7 bases fit TRBD1. With 4 bases clipped from V and 3 bases from J, the junction kept 7 bases outside the gene matches. CDR3 length: 14 residues. Germline V gene lookup returns CDR1 SGHRS and CDR2 YFSETQ. This CDR3 reads CASSPDRRNYEQYF. The CDR3 DNA reads TGCGCCAGCAGCCCGGACAGGCGGAACTACGAGCAGTACTTC.

The chain is built from TRBV10-3 and TRBJ2-7, with D perhaps TRBD1 or TRBD2 (5 bases each). CDR3 size: 14 residues. Germline V lookup: CDR1 ENHRY, CDR2 SYGVKD. V lost 5 bases, J lost 6 bases, and 17 bases lay in between. CDR3 DNA: TGTGCCATCAGTACAGGCGCTCGGAGCGGCGAGCAGTACTTC. The encoded protein is CAISTGARSGEQYF.